The source of this T cell receptor beta chain is a study of cytomegalovirus exposure and HLA in healthy donors. Study outcomes and limitations: Most sequenced TCRs were rare (though some public TCRs occurred in many donors). The study flagged some 170 TCR beta chains as cytomegalovirus-associated.

Separate from the roughly 700-subject first cohort, the approximately 120-subject validation cohort was the one that the donors belonged to. Here immunoSEQ multiplex PCR was the method, and the copy in TCRdb shows in-frame clones only, minus some. This sample has about 220,000 clones, with over 80% found just once. Notes on this clone: Its specificity is unknown.

Germline loops: CDR1 MNHEY, CDR2 SMNVEV (reference sequence). Trimming stripped 3 bases from V and 6 bases from J, with 11 bases between. CDR3 length equals 13 residues. This clonotype was sampled from a woman aged 25 to 39 in good health and CMV-seropositive. What was sequenced was PBMCs. The V call is TRBV27, the J call TRBJ1-1, with D maybe TRBD1 (6 bases). CDR3 loop: CASSFGEGAEAFF. CDR3 coding DNA: TGTGCCAGCAGTTTTGGGGAGGGGGCTGAAGCTTTCTTT.